The 16 T cell receptor beta chains given below trace back to one sample, sequenced in a study of a mutant IDH1 vaccine in newly diagnosed glioma. Their specific antigens are unknown. Clones were sequenced by immunoSEQ multiplex PCR, and TCRdb holds only the in-frame ones, with some missing. The sample lists about 130,000 clones, roughly 78% seen once, with 5.5% in the top ten. The time point denotes: week 11, during vaccination. It was 300 ug of mutant IDH1 20-mer peptide that made up each vaccine dose, given with topical imiquimod. The sample here was PBMCs, taken from a glioma patient whose treatment included an IDH1 peptide vaccine. The receptor source for this set is a middle-aged man with glioma.

The chain recombines TRBV5-4 with TRBJ2-7; 7 nucleotides match TRBD2. V lost 4 bases and J lost 2; bases outside the gene matches: 9. The CDR3 has 15 amino acids. Per germline, CDR1 SGHNT and CDR2 YYREEE (reference sequence). The CDR3 sequence: CASSRGSGPTYEQYF. CDR3 DNA sequence: TGTGCCAGCAGCCGCGGGAGCGGGCCTACCTACGAGCAGTACTTC.

This clone was picked up one time. The DNA for the CDR3 is TGTGCCAGCAGCCTGAGGACTAGCGGGGGCACAGATACGCAGTATTTT. Protein product: CASSLRTSGGTDTQYF. This rearrangement joins TRBV4-2 to TRBJ2-3; 12 bases fit TRBD2. The CDR3 consists of 16 residues. Germline CDR1 and CDR2: LGHNA and YNFKEQ. The J segment lost 1 base and the V segment lost 4 bases, leaving 3 bases of the junction unmatched.

The V gene is TRBV19, the J gene TRBJ1-4; TRBD1 aligns across 8 bases. V gave up 6 bases and J gave up 0 bases; unmatched junction bases: 3. The germline gives CDR1 LNHDA, CDR2 SQIVND (reference sequence). CDR3 size: 15 residues. CDR3 DNA sequence: TGTGCCAGTAGGCAGGACAGGGCAACTAATGAAAAACTGTTTTTT. Translated: CASRQDRATNEKLFF.

The V gene is TRBV15, the J gene TRBJ2-7, with no clear D. Trimming shortened V by 1 base and J by 4 bases, and 8 bases separated the two germline ends. This CDR3 comprises 13 residues. CDR1 and CDR2 from the germline V gene are LNHNV and YYDKDF (reference sequence). The CDR3 nucleotides are TGTGCCACCAGCAGAGTACCCCCATACGAGCAGTACTTC. It is translated as CATSRVPPYEQYF.

The chain employs TRBV15 and TRBJ1-1, with D perhaps matching TRBD1 (5 bases). The V end was cut by 0 bases, the J end by 11 bases, with 10 bases between. The length of the CDR3 is 12 residues. CDR1 and CDR2 (germline): LNHNV, YYDKDF (reference sequence). Written as DNA, the CDR3 is TGTGCCACCAGCAGAGATCGGTCAGGGGCTTTCTTT. Protein: CATSRDRSGAFF.

This clone was seen a few times. The V and J genes are TRBV6-6 and TRBJ2-7, with TRBD2 matching over 9 bases. V shed 6 bases, J shed 3 bases, and the junction held 9 bases outside the gene matches. Germline values: CDR1 MNHNY, CDR2 SVGAGI (reference sequence). This CDR3 spans 15 amino acids. The CDR3 nucleotides are TGTGCCAGCAGCTCACCGGGACTAGCTAACTACGAGCAGTACTTC. Amino acids: CASSSPGLANYEQYF.

The table lists this clone with a few counts. The chain combines TRBV7-9 with TRBJ2-2; D might be TRBD2 (7 bases). V was clipped by 0 bases and J by 4 bases, with 12 bases between them. CDR1 is SEHNR, CDR2 FQNEAQ, per germline (reference sequence). The CDR3 totals 16 residues. This CDR3 reads CASSLAAGAGTGELFF. Written as DNA, the CDR3 is TGTGCCAGCAGCTTAGCGGCGGGGGCTGGCACCGGGGAGCTGTTTTTT.

V is TRBV7-2 and J is TRBJ1-2; TRBD1 matches 9 bases. The ends lost 1 base at V and 2 bases at J; junction bases unmatched: 5. CDR1 and CDR2 (germline): SGHTA, FQGNSA. The CDR3 totals 16 residues. CDR3 amino acids: CASSLDRGLLNYGYTF. In DNA, the CDR3 is TGTGCCAGCAGCTTAGACAGGGGGCTTCTGAACTATGGCTACACCTTC.

The chain employs TRBV4-3 and TRBJ2-3; D is ambiguous. This CDR3 is 15 amino acids long. Looked up from germline, CDR1 is LGHNA and CDR2 is YSLEER. Trimming cost V 0 bases and J 2 bases, with 9 bases left between them. The CDR3 protein is CASSQDQANTDTQYF. CDR3 bases: TGCGCCAGCAGCCAAGATCAGGCCAACACAGATACGCAGTATTTT.

The gene calls are TRBV10-2 and TRBJ2-1; TRBD2 matches at 7 bases. Trimming took 8 bases from V and 0 from J; bases not matched to a gene: 7. The CDR3 runs 15 residues. Germline-derived CDR1 and CDR2 are WSHSY and SAAADI. In DNA, the CDR3 is TGCGCCAGCTTGGCGGGGGAAAGCTCCTACAATGAGCAGTTCTTC. This sequence encodes CASLAGESSYNEQFF.

This clone has just a few counts. This chain uses TRBV28 with TRBJ1-4; 7 nucleotides line up with TRBD1. The germline V gene encodes CDR1 MDHEN and CDR2 SYDVKM. The CDR3 runs to 15 residues. V was clipped by 3 bases and J by 8 bases; unmatched bases: 9. The CDR3 DNA sequence: TGTGCCAGCAGTTTTTCTTCAGGGGGGTACGAAAAACTGTTTTTT. Translating gives CASSFSSGGYEKLFF. The full variable domain, rest sourced from reference TRBV28 and TRBJ1-4, is DVKVTQSSRYLVKRTGEKVFLECVQDMDHENMFWYRQDPGLGLRLIYFSYDVKMKEKGDIPEGYSVSREKKERFSLILESASTNQTSMYLCASSFSSGGYEKLFFGSGTQLSVL.

This chain joins TRBV19 and TRBJ1-2; D unresolved. The ends were cut back, 1 base at V and 7 bases at J, with 13 bases in the middle. This CDR3 comprises 14 residues. Germline V gives CDR1 LNHDA, CDR2 SQIVND (reference sequence). This CDR3 reads CASSIAPGWAGYTF. The CDR3 DNA reads TGTGCCAGTAGTATAGCACCGGGCTGGGCTGGCTACACCTTC.

The V call is TRBV6-6, the J call TRBJ2-7; D is ambiguous. This CDR3 has 13 residues. CDR1 MNHNY and CDR2 SVGAGI come from the germline V gene (reference sequence). The V gene lost 0 bases and the J gene lost 6 bases, with 9 bases spanning the gap. The CDR3 sequence is CASSYSAFSEQYF. CDR3 in DNA: TGTGCCAGCAGTTACTCGGCATTCTCCGAGCAGTACTTC.

This clone was counted between two and nine times. The V gene is TRBV10-3, the J gene TRBJ1-1; D is undetermined. This CDR3 is built from 14 residues. The V end was cut by 4 bases, the J end by 3 bases, with 12 bases between. Germline V gives CDR1 ENHRY, CDR2 SYGVKD. The DNA for the CDR3 is TGTGCCATCAGTGTCTGGGGAAGGGACACTGAAGCTTTCTTT. Encoded protein: CAISVWGRDTEAFF.

The chain is built from TRBV7-2 and TRBJ2-7, with 12 bases fitting TRBD1. The CDR3 covers 14 residues. Germline assignment: CDR1 SGHTA and CDR2 FQGNSA. Germline trimming cut 5 bases from V and 2 bases from J; bases unmatched to any gene: 1. In DNA, the CDR3 is TGTGCCAGCAGCAGGGACAGGGGGCCCTACGAGCAGTACTTC. Protein: CASSRDRGPYEQYF.

The rearrangement joins TRBV10-3 to TRBJ1-3; possible D gene TRBD1, 6 bases. Deletions cut 2 bases from V and 2 bases from J, with 10 bases between. CDR1 and CDR2 from the germline V gene are ENHRY and SYGVKD. The CDR3 consists of 15 residues. The CDR3 reads CAISEPGGPGNTIYF. The DNA of the CDR3 is TGTGCCATCAGTGAGCCCGGGGGCCCTGGAAACACCATATATTTT.